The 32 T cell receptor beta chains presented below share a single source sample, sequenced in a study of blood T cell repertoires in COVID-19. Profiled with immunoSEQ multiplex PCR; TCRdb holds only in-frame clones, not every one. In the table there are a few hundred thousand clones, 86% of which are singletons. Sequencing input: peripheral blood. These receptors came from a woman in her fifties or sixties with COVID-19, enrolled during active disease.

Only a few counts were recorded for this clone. The CDR3 sequence is CASSPPRGPDEQYF. CDR3 nucleotides: TGCGCCAGCAGCCCGCCGCGGGGGCCGGACGAGCAGTACTTC. The chain links TRBV4-1 to TRBJ2-7, with D perhaps matching TRBD2 (7 bases). V shed 4 bases and J shed 5 bases, with 15 bases lying between them. CDR1 is MGHRA, CDR2 YSYEKL, per germline. The CDR3 is 14 amino acids.

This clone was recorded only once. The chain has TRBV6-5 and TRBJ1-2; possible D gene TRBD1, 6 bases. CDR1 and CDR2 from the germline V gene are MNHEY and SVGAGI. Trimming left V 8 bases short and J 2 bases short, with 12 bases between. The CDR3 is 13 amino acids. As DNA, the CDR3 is TGTGCCAGCCAATTAGACAGGAACTATGGCTACACCTTC. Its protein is CASQLDRNYGYTF.

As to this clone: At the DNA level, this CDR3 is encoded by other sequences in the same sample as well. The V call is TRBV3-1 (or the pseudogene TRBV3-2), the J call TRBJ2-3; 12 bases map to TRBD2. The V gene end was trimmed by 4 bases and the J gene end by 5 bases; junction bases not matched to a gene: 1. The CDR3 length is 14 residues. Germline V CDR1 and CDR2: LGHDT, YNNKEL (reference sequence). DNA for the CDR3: TGTGCCAGCAGCCTGGGACTAGCGGGAGATACGCAGTATTTT. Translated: CASSLGLAGDTQYF.

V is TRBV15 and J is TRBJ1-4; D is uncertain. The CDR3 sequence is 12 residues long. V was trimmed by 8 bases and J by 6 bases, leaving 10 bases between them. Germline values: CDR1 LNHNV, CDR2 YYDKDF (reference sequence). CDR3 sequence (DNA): TGTGCCACCTCAATGAGGGATGAAAAACTGTTTTTT. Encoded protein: CATSMRDEKLFF.

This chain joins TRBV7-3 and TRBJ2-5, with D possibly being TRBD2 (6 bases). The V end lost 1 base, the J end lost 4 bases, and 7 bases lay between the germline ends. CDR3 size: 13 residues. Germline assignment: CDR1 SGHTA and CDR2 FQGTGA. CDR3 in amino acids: CASSLREVETQYF. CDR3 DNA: TGTGCCAGCAGCTTAAGGGAGGTAGAGACCCAGTACTTC.

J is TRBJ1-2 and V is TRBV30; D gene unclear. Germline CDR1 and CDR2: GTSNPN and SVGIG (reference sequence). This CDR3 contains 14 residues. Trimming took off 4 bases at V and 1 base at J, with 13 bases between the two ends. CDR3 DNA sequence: TGTGCCTGGAACTCCTTCGGGGATAACTATGGCTACACCTTC. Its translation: CAWNSFGDNYGYTF.

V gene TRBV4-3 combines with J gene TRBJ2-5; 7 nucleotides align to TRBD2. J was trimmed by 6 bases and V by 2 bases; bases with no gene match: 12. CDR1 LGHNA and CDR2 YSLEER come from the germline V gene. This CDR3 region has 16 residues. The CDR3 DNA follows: TGCGCCAGCAGCCAACTAAGCGGGGTGGGGTCAAAGACCCAGTACTTC. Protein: CASSQLSGVGSKTQYF.

In nucleotides, the CDR3 is TGTGCCAGCACCGAGACCGGGGATGAGCAGTTCTTC. Residues: CASTETGDEQFF. The rearrangement joins TRBV7-9 to TRBJ2-1; TRBD2 is a possible D gene (5 bases). Trimming pared 7 bases from V and 8 bases from J, leaving 12 bases between. The CDR3 length is 12 residues. In germline, CDR1 is SEHNR, CDR2 FQNEAQ (reference sequence).

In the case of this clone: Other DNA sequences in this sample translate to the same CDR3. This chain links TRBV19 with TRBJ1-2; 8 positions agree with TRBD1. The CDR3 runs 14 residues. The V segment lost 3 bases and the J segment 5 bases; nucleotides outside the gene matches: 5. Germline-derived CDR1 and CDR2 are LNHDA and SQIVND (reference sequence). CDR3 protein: CASSILGQGYGYTF. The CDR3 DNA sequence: TGTGCCAGTAGTATCTTAGGACAGGGTTATGGCTACACCTTC.

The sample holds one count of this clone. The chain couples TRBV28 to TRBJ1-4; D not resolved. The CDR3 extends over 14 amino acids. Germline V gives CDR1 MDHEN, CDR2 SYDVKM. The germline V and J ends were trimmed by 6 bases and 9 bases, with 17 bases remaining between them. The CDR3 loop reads CASSARPGIKKLFF. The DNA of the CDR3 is TGTGCCAGCAGCGCCCGCCCCGGGATCAAAAAACTGTTTTTT.

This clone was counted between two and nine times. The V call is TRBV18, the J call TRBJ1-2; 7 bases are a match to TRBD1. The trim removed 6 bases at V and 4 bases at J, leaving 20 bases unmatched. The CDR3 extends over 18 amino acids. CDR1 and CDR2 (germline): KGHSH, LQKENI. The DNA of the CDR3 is TGTGCCAGCTCCCCGGATATGACAGGGATAGGGAGTAGCTATGGCTACACCTTC. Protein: CASSPDMTGIGSSYGYTF.

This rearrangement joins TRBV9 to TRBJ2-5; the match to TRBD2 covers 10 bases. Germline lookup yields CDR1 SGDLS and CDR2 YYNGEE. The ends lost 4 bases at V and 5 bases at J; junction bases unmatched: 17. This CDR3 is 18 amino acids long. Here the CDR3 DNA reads TGTGCCAGCAGCCCCACCCCGAGAGCGGGGGGGCCGGGGGAGACCCAGTACTTC. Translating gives CASSPTPRAGGPGETQYF. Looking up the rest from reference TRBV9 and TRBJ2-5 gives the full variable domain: DSGVTQTPKHLITATGQRVTLRCSPRSGDLSVYWYQQSLDQGLQFLIQYYNGEERAKGNILERFSAQQFPDLHSELNLSSLELGDSALYFCASSPTPRAGGPGETQYFGPGTRLLVL.

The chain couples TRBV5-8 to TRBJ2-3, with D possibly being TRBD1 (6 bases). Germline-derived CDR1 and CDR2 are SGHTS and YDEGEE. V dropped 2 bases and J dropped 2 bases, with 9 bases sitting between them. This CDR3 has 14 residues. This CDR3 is CASSFDRNTDTQYF. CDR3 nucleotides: TGTGCCAGCAGCTTTGACAGGAACACAGATACGCAGTATTTT.

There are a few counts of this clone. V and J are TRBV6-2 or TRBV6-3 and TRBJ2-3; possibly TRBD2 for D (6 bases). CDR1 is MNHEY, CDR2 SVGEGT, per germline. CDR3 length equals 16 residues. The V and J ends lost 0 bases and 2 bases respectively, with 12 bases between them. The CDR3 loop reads CASSYSGRGDTDTQYF. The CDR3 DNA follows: TGTGCCAGCAGTTACTCGGGCCGCGGGGACACAGATACGCAGTATTTT.

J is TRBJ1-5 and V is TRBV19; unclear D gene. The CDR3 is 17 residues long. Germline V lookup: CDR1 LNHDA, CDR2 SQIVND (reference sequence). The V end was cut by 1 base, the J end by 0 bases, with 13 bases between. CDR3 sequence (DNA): TGTGCCAGTAGTATAGGCAGAAGAGGACTTAGCAATCAGCCCCAGCATTTT. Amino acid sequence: CASSIGRRGLSNQPQHF.

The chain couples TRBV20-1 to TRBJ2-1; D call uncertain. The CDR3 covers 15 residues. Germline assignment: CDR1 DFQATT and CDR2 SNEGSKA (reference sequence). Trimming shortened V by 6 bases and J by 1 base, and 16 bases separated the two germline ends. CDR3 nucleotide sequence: TGCAGTGCGAGTCTCCCCGTCCGGTCCTACAATGAGCAGTTCTTC. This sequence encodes CSASLPVRSYNEQFF.

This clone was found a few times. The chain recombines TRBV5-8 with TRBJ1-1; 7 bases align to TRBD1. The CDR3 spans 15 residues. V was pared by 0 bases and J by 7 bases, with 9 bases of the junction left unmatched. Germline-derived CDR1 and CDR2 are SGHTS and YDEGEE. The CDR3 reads CASSLGLGGANEAFF. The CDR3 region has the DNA TGTGCCAGCAGCTTGGGACTAGGGGGCGCGAATGAAGCTTTCTTT.

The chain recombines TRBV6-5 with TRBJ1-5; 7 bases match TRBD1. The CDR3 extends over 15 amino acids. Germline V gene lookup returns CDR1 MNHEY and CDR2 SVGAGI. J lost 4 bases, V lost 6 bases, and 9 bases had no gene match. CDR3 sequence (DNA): TGTGCCAGCAGGACGGACAGGATAACAAATCAGCCCCAGCATTTT. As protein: CASRTDRITNQPQHF.

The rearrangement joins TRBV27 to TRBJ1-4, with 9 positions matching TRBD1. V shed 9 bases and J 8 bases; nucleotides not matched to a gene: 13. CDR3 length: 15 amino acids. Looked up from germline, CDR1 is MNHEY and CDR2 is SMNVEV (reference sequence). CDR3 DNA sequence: TGTGCCAGTGGAAATATCGGGACAGGGAACGAAAAACTGTTTTTT. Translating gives CASGNIGTGNEKLFF.

The CDR3 region has the DNA TGTGCCAGTAGTCTCGACTACCGGTGGGGGGACGGGGAGCTGTTTTTT. Amino acids: CASSLDYRWGDGELFF. The rearrangement joins TRBV19 to TRBJ2-2; D is possibly TRBD2 (6 bases). The germline CDR1 and CDR2 sequences are LNHDA and SQIVND (reference sequence). V was shortened by 5 bases and J by 7 bases, with 20 bases between the two germline ends. The CDR3 has 16 residues.

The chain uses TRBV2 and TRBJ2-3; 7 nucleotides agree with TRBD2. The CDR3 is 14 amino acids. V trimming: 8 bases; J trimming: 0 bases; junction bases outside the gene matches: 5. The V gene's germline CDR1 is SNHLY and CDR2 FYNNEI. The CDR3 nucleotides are TGTGCCAGCCAGACTAGCCCTAGCACAGATACGCAGTATTTT. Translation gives CASQTSPSTDTQYF.

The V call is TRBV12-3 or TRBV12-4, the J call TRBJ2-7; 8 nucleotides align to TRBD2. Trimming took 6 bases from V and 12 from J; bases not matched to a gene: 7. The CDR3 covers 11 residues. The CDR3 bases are TGTGCCAGCAGCCCGGGGGGGACTCCGTACTTC. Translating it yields CASSPGGTPYF.

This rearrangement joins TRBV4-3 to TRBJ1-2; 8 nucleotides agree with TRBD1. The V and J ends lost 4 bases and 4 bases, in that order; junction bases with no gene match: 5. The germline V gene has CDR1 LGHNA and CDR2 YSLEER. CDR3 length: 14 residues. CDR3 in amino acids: CASSRETGVYGYTF. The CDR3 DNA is TGCGCCAGCAGCCGGGAGACAGGGGTCTATGGCTACACCTTC.

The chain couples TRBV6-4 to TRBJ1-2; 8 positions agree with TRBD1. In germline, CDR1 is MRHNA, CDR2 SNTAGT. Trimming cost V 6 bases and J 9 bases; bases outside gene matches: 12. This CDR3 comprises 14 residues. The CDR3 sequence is CASSQGQGVASYTF. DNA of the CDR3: TGTGCCAGCAGCCAAGGACAGGGAGTCGCGAGCTACACCTTC.

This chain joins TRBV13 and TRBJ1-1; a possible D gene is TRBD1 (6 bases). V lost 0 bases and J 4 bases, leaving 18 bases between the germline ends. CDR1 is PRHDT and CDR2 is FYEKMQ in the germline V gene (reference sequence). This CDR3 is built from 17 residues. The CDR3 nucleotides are TGTGCCAGCAGCTTAGGCCTAACGGCGGGGGCTCCCACTGAAGCTTTCTTT. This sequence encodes CASSLGLTAGAPTEAFF.

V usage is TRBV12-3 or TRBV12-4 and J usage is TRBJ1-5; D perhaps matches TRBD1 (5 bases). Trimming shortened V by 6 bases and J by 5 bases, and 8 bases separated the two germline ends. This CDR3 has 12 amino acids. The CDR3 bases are TGTGCCAGCAGAGACAGATATCAGCCCCAGCATTTT. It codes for CASRDRYQPQHF.

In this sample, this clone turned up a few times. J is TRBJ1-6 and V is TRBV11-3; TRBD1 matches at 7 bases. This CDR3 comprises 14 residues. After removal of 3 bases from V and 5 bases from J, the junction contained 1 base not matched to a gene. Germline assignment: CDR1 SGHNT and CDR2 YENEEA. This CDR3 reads CASSLGTDNSPLHF. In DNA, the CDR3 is TGTGCCAGCAGCTTGGGGACAGATAATTCACCCCTCCACTTT.

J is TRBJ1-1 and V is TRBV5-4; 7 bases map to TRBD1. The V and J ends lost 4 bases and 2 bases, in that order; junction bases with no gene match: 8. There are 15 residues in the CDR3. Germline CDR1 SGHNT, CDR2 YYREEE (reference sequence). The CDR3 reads CASSIPTGFNTEAFF. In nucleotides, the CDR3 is TGTGCCAGCAGCATACCGACAGGGTTTAACACTGAAGCTTTCTTT.

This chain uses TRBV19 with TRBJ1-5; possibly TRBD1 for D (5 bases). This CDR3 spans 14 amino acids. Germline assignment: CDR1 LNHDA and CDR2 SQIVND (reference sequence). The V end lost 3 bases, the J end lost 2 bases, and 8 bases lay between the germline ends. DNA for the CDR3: TGTGCCAGTAGTATGGGCAGGGGCAATCAGCCCCAGCATTTT. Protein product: CASSMGRGNQPQHF.

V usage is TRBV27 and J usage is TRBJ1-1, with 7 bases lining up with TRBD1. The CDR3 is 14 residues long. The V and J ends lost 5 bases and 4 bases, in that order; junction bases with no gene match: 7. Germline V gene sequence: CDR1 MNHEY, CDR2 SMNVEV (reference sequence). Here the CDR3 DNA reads TGTGCCAGCAGTCGCACCCCAGGGGGCACTGAAGCTTTCTTT. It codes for CASSRTPGGTEAFF.

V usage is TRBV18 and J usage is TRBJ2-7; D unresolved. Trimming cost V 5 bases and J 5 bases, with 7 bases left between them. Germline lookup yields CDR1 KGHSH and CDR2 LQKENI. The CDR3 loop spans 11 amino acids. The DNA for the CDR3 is TGTGCCAGCTCAAAAAGCCACGAGCAGTACTTC. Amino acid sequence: CASSKSHEQYF. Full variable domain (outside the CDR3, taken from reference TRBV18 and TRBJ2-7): NAGVMQNPRHLVRRRGQEARLRCSPMKGHSHVYWYRQLPEEGLKFMVYLQKENIIDESGMPKERFSAEFPKEGPSILRIQQVVRGDSAAYFCASSKSHEQYFGPGTRLTVT.

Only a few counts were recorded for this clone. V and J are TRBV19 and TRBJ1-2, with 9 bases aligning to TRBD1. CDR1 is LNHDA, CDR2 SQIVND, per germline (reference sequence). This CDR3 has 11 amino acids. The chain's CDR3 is CPGTGNNGYTF. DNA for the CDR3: TGTCCAGGGACAGGGAATAATGGCTACACCTTC.